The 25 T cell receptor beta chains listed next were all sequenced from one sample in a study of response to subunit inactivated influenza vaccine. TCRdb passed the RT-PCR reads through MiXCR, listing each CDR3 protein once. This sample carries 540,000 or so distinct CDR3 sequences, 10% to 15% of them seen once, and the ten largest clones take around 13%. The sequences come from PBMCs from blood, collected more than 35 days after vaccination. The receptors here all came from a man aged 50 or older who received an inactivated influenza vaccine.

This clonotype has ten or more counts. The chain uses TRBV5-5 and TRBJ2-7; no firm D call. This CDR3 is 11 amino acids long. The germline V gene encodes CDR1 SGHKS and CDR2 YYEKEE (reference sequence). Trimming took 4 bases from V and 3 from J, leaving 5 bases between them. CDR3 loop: CASSARYEQYF. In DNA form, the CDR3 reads TGTGCCAGCAGCGCCCGCTACGAGCAGTACTTC. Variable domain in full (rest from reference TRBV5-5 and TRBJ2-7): DAGVTQSPTHLIKTRGQQVTLRCSPISGHKSVSWYQQVLGQGPQFIFQYYEKEERGRGNFPDRFSARQFPNYSSELNVNALLLGDSALYLCASSARYEQYFGPGTRLTVT.

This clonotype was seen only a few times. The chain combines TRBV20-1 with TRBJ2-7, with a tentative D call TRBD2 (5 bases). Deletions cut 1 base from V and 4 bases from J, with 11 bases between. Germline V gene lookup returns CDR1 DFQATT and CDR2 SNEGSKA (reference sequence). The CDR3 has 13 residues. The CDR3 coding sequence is TGCAGTGCTAGAGGTGGGAGCGATTACGAGCAGTACTTC. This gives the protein CSARGGSDYEQYF.

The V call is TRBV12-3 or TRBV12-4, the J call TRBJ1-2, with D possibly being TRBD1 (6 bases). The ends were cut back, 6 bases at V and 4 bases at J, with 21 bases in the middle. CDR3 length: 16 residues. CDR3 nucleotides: TGTGCCAGCAGATCCGGGGCTGAGGGGGGGTTCTATGGCTACACCTTC. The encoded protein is CASRSGAEGGFYGYTF.

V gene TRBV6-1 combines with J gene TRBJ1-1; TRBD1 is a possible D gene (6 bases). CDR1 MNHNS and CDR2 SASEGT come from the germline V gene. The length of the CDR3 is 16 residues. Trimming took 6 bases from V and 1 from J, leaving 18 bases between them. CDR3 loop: CASRQRGQGRNTEAFF. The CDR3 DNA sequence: TGTGCCAGCAGACAACGAGGGCAGGGGAGGAACACTGAAGCTTTCTTT.

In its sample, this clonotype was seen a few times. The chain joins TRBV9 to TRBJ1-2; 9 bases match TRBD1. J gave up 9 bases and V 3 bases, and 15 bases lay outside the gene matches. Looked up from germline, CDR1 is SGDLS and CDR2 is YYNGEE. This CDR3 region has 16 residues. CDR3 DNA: TGTGCCAGCAGCGGGATCTCTTACAGGGGGCACCCAAGCTACACCTTC. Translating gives CASSGISYRGHPSYTF.

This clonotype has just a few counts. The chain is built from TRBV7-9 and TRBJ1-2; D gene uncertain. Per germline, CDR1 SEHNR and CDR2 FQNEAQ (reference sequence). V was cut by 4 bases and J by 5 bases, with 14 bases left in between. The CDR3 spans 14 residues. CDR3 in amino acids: CASSYTTPIYGYTF. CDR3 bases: TGTGCCAGCAGCTATACTACCCCCATTTATGGCTACACCTTC. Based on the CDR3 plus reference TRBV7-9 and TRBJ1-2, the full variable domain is DTGVSQNPRHKITKRGQNVTFRCDPISEHNRLYWYRQTLGQGPEFLTYFQNEAQLEKSRLLSDRFSAERPKGSFSTLEIQRTEQGDSAMYLCASSYTTPIYGYTFGSGTRLTVV.

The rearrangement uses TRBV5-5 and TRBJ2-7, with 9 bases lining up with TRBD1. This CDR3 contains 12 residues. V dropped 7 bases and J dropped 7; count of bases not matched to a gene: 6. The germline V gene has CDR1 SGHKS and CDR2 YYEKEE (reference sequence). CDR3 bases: TGTGCCAGCGGACAGGGGTCAGGGGAGCAGTACTTC. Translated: CASGQGSGEQYF.

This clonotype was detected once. The CDR3 sequence: CASSPPMASGRKYQETQYF. DNA of the CDR3: TGTGCCAGCTCACCACCGATGGCTAGCGGGAGGAAGTACCAAGAGACCCAGTACTTC. The rearrangement joins TRBV18 to TRBJ2-5; 11 bases fit TRBD2. The germline V gene has CDR1 KGHSH and CDR2 LQKENI. This CDR3 contains 19 residues. Trimming cost V 0 bases and J 0 bases; bases outside gene matches: 9.

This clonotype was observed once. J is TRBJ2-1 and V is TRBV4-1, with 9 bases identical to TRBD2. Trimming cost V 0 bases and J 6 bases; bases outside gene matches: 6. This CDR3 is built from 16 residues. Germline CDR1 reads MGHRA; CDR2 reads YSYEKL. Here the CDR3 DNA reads TGCGCCAGCAGCCAAGATTTCCCTAGCGGGGCCAATGAGCAGTTCTTC. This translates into CASSQDFPSGANEQFF.

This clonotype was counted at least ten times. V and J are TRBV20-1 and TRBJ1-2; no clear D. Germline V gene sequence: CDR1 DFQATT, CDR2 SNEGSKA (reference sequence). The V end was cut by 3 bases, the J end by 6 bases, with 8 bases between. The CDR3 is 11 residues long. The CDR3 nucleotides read TGCAGTGCTAGTCGGACGAATGGCTACACCTTC. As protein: CSASRTNGYTF.

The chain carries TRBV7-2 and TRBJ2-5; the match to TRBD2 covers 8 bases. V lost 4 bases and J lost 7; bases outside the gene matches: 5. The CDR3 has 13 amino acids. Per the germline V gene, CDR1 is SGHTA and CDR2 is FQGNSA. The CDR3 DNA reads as TGTGCCAGCAGCTCGGGACTAGGGGGGACCCAGTACTTC. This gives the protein CASSSGLGGTQYF.

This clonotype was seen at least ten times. The CDR3 sequence: CSVAGGIGEQFF. The CDR3 DNA follows: TGCAGTGTTGCGGGGGGTATTGGTGAGCAGTTCTTC. The chain is built from TRBV20-1 and TRBJ2-1, with 8 bases lining up with TRBD2. CDR1 DFQATT and CDR2 SNEGSKA come from the germline V gene (reference sequence). Trimming removed 7 bases from V and 9 bases from J; junction bases left unmatched: 8. This CDR3 is built from 12 residues.

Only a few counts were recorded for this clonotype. CDR3 sequence (DNA): TGTGCCAGCAGTTTAGACCCGACAGGGGGAAATCAGCCCCAGCATTTT. It codes for CASSLDPTGGNQPQHF. The chain is built from TRBV12-3 or TRBV12-4 and TRBJ1-5; 9 bases match TRBD1. V gave up 1 base and J gave up 4 bases; unmatched junction bases: 5. The CDR3 has 16 amino acids.

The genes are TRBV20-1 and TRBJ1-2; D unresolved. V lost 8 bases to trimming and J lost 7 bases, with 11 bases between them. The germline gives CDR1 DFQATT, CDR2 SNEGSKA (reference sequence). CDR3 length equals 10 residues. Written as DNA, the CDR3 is TGCAGTCCCAACCACAGTGGCTACACCTTC. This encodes CSPNHSGYTF.

The CDR3 protein is CASSLGAAGGETQYF. DNA for the CDR3: TGCGCCAGCAGCTTGGGTGCGGCAGGGGGAGAGACCCAGTACTTC. The V and J genes are TRBV5-1 and TRBJ2-5, with TRBD1 matching over 7 bases. V lost 0 bases and J lost 4; bases outside the gene matches: 6. The germline CDR1 and CDR2 sequences are SGHRS and YFSETQ. The CDR3 is 15 amino acids. Using reference TRBV5-1 and TRBJ2-5 for the parts outside the CDR3, the full variable domain is KAGVTQTPRYLIKTRGQQVTLSCSPISGHRSVSWYQQTPGQGLQFLFEYFSETQRNKGNFPGRFSGRQFSNSRSEMNVSTLELGDSALYLCASSLGAAGGETQYFGPGTRLLVL.

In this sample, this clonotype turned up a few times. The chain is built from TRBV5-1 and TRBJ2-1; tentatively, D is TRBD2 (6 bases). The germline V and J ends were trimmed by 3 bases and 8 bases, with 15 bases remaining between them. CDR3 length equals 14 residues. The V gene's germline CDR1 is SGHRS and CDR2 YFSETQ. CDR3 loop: CASSSGRPSDEQFF. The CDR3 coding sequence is TGCGCCAGCAGCTCGGGACGCCCTAGCGATGAGCAGTTCTTC.

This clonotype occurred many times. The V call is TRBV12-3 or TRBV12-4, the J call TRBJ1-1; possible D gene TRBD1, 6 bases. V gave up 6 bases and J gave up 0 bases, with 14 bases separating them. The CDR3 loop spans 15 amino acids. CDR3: CASSPHGTMNTEAFF. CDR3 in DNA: TGTGCCAGCAGCCCCCATGGGACAATGAACACTGAAGCTTTCTTT.

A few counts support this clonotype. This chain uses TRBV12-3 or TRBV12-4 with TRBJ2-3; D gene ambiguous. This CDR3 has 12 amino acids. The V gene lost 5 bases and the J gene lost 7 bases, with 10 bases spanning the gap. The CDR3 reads CASSLGIHTQYF. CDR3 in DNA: TGTGCCAGCAGTCTTGGGATCCATACGCAGTATTTT.

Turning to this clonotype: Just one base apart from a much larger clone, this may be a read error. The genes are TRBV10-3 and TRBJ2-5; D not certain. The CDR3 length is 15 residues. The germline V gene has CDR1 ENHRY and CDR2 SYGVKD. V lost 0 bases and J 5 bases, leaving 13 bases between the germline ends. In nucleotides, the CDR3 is TGTGCCATCAGTGAGTCGTCATGGTCTTGGGAGACCCAGTACTTC. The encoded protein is CAISESSWSWETQYF.

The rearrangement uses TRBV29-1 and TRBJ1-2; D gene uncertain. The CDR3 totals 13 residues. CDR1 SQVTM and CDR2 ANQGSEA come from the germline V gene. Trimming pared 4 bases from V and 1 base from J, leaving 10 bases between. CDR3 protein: CSVAGELNYGYTF. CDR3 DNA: TGCAGCGTTGCAGGCGAGCTTAACTATGGCTACACCTTC.

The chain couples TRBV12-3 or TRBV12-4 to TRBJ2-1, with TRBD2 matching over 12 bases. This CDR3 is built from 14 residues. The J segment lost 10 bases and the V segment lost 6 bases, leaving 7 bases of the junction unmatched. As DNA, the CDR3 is TGTGCCAGCAGACCTAGCGGGGGGGCCTGGGAGCAGTTCTTC. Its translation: CASRPSGGAWEQFF.

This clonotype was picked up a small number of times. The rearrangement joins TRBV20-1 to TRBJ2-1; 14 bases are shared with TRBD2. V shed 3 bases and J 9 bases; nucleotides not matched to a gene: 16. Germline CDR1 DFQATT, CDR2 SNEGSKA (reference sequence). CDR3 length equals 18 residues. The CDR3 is CSASPGTSGRGLYGEQFF. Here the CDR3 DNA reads TGCAGTGCTAGCCCAGGGACTAGCGGGAGAGGGTTGTACGGTGAGCAGTTCTTC.

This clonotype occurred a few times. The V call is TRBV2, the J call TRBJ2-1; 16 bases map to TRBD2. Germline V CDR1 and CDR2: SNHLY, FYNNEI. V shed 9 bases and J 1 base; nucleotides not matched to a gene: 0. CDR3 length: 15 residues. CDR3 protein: CARGLAGGSYNEQFF. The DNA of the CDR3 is TGTGCCAGGGGACTAGCGGGAGGGTCCTACAATGAGCAGTTCTTC.

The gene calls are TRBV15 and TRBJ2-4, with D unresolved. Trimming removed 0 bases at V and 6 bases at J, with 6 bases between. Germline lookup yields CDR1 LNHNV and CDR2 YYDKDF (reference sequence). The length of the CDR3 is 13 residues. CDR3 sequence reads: CATSRDLVNIQYF. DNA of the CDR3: TGTGCCACCAGCAGAGATTTGGTAAACATTCAGTACTTC.

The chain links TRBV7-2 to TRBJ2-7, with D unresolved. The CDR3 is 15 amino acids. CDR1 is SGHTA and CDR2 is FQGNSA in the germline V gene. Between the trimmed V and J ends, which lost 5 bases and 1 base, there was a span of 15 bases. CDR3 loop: CASSTRPGGSYEQYF. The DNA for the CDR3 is TGTGCCAGCAGCACCCGACCCGGCGGTTCCTACGAGCAGTACTTC.